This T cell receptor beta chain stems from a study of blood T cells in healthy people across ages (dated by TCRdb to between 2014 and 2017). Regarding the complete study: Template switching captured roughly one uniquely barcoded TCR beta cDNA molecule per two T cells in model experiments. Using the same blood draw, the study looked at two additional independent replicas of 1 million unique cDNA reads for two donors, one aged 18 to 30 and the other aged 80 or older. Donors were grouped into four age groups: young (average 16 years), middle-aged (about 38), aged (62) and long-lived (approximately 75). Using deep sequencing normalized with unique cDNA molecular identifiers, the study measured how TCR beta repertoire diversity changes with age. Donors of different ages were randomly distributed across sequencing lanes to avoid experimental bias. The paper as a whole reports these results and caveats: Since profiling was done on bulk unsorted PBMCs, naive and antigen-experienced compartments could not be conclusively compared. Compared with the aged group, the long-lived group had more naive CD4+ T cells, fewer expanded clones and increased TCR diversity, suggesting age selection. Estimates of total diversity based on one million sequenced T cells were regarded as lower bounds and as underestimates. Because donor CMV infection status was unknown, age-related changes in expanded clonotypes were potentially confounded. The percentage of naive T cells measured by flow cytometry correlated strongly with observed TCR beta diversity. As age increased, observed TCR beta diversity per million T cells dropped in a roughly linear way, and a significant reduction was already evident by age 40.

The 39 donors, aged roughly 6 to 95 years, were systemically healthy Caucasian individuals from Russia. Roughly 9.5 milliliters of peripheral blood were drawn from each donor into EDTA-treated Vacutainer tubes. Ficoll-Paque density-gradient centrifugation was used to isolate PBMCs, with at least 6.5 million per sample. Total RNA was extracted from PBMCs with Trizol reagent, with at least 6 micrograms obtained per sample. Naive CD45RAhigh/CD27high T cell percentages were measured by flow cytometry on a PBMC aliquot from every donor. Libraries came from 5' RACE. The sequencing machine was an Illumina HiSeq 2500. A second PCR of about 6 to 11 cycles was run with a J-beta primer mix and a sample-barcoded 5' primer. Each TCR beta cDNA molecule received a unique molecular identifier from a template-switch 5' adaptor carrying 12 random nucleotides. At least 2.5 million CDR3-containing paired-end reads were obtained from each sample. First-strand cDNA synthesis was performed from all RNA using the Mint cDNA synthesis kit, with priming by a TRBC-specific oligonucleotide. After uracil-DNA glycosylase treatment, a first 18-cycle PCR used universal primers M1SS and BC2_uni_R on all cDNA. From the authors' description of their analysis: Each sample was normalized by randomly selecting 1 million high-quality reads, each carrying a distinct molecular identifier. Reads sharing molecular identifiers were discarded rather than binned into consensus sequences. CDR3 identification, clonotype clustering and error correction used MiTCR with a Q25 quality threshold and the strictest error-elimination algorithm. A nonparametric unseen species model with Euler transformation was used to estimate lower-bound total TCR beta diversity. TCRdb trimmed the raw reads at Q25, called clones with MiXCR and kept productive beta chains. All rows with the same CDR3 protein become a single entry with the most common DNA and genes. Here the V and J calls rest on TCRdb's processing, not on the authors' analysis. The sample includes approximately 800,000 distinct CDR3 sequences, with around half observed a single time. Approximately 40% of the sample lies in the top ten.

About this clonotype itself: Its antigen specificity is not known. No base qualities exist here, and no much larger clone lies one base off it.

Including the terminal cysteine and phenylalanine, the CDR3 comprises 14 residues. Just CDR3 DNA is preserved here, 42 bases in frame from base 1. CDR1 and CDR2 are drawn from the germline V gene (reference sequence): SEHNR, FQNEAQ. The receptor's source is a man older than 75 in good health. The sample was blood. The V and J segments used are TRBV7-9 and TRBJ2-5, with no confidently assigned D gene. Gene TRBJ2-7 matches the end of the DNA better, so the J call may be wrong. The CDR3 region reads CASTLSGVPYEQYF. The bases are TGTGCCAGCACCCTCTCTGGGGTTCCTTACGAGCAGTACTTC.